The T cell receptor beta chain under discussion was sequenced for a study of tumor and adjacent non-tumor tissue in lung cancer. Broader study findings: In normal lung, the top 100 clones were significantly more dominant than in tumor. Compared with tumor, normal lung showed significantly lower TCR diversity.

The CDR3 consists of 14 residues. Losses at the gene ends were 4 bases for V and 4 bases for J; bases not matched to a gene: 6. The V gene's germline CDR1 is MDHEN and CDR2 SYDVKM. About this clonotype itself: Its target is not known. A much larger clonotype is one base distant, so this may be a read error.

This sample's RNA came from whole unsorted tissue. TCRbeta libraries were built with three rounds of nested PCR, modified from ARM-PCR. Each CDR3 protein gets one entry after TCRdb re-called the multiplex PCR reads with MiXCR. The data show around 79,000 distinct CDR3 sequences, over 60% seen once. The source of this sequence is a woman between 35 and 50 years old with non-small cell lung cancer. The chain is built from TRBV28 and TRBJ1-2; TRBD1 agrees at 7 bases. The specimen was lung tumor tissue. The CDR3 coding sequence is TGTGCCAGCAGTTCCGTGACAGGGTTCTATGGCTACACCTTC. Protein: CASSSVTGFYGYTF.